This T cell receptor beta chain appears in the sequencing data of a study of radiotherapy plus CTLA-4 blockade in lung cancer. Study-wide background: Objective responses were observed in approximately 17% of patients, and disease control was achieved by approximately 34%.

The protocol was immunoSEQ multiplex PCR, while the TCRdb copy is restricted to in-frame clones and leaves out a portion. The sample includes 40,000 to 55,000 clones, roughly 80% of them seen just once. V was clipped by 0 bases and J by 4 bases, with 9 bases between them. The CDR3 runs to 14 residues. Germline CDR1 reads SEHNR; CDR2 reads FQNEAQ (reference sequence). The chain is built from TRBV7-9 and TRBJ1-2; D is unresolved. Sample: peripheral blood, taken from a patient treated with radiotherapy plus ipilimumab. The clonotype was recovered from a human donor with non-small cell lung cancer whose response to radiotherapy plus ipilimumab could not be evaluated. The CDR3 sequence is CASSLAPRFYGYTF. The CDR3 nucleotides read TGTGCCAGCAGCTTAGCCCCCAGGTTCTATGGCTACACCTTC. The full variable domain, with the rest looked up from reference TRBV7-9 and TRBJ1-2, is DTGVSQNPRHKITKRGQNVTFRCDPISEHNRLYWYRQTLGQGPEFLTYFQNEAQLEKSRLLSDRFSAERPKGSFSTLEIQRTEQGDSAMYLCASSLAPRFYGYTFGSGTRLTVV.